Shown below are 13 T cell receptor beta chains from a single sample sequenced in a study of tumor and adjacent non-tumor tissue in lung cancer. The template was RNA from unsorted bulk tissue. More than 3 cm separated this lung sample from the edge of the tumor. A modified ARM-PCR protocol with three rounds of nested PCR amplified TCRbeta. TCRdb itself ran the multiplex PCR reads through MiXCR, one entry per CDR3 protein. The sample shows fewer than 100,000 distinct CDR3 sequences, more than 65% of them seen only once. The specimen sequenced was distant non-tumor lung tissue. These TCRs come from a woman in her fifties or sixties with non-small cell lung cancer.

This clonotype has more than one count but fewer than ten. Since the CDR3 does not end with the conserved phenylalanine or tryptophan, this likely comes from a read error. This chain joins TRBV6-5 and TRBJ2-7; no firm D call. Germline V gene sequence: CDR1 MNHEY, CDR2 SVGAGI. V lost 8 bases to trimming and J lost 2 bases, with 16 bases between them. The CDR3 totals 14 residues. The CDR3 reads CASAFGPRAYEQYL. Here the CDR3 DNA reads TGTGCCAGCGCCTTCGGGCCCCGAGCCTACGAGCAGTACTTA.

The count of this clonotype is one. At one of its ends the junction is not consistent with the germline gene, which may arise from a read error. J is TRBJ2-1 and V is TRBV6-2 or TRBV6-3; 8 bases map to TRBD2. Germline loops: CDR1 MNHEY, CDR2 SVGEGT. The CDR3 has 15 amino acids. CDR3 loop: CASSPGLAGVNGQFF. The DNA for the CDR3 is TGTGCCAGCAGTCCCGGACTAGCTGGTGTAAATGGGCAGTTCTTC.

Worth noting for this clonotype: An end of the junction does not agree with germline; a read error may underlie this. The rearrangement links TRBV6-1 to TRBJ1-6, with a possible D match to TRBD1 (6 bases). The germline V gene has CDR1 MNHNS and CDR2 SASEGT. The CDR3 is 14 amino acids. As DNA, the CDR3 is TGTGCCGGCAGGAACCGGGGACAATCCTCACCCCTCCACTTC. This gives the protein CAGRNRGQSSPLHF.

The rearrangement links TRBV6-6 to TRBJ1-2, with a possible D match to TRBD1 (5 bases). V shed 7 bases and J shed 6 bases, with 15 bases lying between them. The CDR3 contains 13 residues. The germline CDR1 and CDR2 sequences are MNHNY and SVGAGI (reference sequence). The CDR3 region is CASTIQGEHGYTF. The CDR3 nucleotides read TGTGCCAGCACTATTCAGGGAGAGCATGGCTACACCTTC.

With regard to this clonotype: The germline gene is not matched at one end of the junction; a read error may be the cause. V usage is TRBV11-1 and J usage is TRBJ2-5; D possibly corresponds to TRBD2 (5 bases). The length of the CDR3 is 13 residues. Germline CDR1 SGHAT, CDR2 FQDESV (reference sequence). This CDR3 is CASSLGRGETQYF. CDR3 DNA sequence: TGTGCAAGCAGCTTAGGACGGGGTGAGACCCAGTACTTC.

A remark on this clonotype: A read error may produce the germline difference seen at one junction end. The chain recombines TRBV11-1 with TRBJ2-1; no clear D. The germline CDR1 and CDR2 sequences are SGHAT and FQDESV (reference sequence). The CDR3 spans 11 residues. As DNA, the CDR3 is TGTGCCAGCAGCTTCAGCGATGAGCGGTTCTTC. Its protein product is CASSFSDERFF.

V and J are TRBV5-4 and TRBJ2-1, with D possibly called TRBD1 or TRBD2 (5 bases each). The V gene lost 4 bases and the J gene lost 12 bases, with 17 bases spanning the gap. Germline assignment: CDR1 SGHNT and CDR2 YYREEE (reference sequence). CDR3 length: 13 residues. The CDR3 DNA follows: TGTGCCAGCAGCATCATCGGGGACGGCGTGCAGTTCTTC. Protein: CASSIIGDGVQFF.

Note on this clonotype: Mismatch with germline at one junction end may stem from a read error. The CDR3 reads CASGPRTREPYEQCF. In DNA, the CDR3 is TGTGCTAGTGGTCCCAGGACAAGGGAACCCTACGAGCAGTGCTTC. The gene calls are TRBV12-5 and TRBJ2-7; weak D call: TRBD1 (5 bases). The germline V gene encodes CDR1 LGHNT and CDR2 FRNRAP. The CDR3 sequence is 15 residues long.

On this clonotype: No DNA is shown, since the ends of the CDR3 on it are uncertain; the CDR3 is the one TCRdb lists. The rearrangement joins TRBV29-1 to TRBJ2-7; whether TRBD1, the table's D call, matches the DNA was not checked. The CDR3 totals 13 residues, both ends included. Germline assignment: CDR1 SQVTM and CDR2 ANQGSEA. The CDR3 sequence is CSIAVGQGIEQYF.

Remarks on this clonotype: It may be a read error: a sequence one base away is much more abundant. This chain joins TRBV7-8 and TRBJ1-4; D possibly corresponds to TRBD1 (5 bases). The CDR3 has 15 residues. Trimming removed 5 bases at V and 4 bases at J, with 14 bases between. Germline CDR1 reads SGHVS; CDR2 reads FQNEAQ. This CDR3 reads CASSKRHGGNEKLFF. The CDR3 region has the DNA TGTGCCAGCAGCAAAAGACATGGGGGTAATGAAAAACTGTTTTTT.

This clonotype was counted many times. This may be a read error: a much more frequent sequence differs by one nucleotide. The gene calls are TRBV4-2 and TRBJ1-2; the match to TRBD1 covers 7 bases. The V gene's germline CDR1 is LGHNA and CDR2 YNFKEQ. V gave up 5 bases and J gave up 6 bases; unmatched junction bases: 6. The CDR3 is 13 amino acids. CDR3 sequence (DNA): TGTGCCAGCAGCACACAGGGGATCAATGGCTACACCTTC. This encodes CASSTQGINGYTF.

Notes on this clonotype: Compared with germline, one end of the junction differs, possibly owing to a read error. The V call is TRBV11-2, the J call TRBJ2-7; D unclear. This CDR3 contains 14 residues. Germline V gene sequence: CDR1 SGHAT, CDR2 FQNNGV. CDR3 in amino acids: CVSCLESTTYEQYF. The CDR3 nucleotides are TGTGTCAGCTGCTTGGAGAGTACTACCTACGAGCAATACTTC.

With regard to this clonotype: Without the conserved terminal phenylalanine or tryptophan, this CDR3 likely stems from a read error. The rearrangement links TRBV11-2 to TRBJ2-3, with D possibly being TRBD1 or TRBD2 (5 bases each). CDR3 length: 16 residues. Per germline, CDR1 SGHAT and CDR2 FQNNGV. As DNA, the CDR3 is TGTGTCAGCAGCGTGTGGGGCCAGGTAGCGACAGATACGCAGTATTTG. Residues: CVSSVWGQVATDTQYL.